The 23 T cell receptor beta chains below come from one sample, sequenced in a study of blood T cell repertoires in COVID-19 (dated by TCRdb to 2020 to 2021). The protocol used for the library was the immunoSEQ multiplex PCR assay. As stored in TCRdb, this immuneACCESS dataset retains in-frame rearrangements with V and J assigned. A fraction of the clones does not appear; measured against another copy, unresolved V genes explain less than half of the discrepancy, and the remainder lacks a known reason. The sample table holds 120,000 to 150,000 clones, of which 87% were seen once. Roughly 4% of the sample is in the top ten clones. Sequences were obtained from PBMCs or T cells enriched from blood (not recorded which). These receptor sequences come from a woman between 40 and 55 years old who had been exposed to COVID-19.

V usage is TRBV10-1 and J usage is TRBJ2-5; possible D gene TRBD1, 5 bases. The ends were cut back, 1 base at V and 3 bases at J, with 15 bases in the middle. In germline, CDR1 is WNHNN, CDR2 SYGVQD (reference sequence). The length of the CDR3 is 16 residues. The CDR3 sequence is CASSEYRQDPKETQYF. The CDR3 DNA is TGCGCCAGCAGTGAGTACAGGCAGGACCCCAAAGAGACCCAGTACTTC.

V and J are TRBV19 and TRBJ2-1; 11 positions agree with TRBD1. V lost 3 bases to trimming and J lost 6 bases; unmatched junction nucleotides: 10. Germline V gene sequence: CDR1 LNHDA, CDR2 SQIVND (reference sequence). CDR3 length: 17 amino acids. CDR3 region: CASSMKFGTGGVNEQFF. The DNA of the CDR3 is TGTGCCAGTAGTATGAAATTTGGGACAGGGGGGGTCAATGAGCAGTTCTTC.

V is TRBV5-1 and J is TRBJ1-5; TRBD1 is a possible D gene (6 bases). V lost 2 bases and J lost 1, with 10 bases in between. Germline CDR1 SGHRS, CDR2 YFSETQ. The CDR3 spans 15 residues. The CDR3 nucleotides are TGCGCCAGCAGCTTAGGGCAGGGGAGCAATCAGCCCCAGCATTTT. Its protein product is CASSLGQGSNQPQHF.

The chain has TRBV10-3 and TRBJ2-3; D call uncertain. The CDR3 contains 13 residues. CDR1 is ENHRY and CDR2 is SYGVKD in the germline V gene. V was clipped by 0 bases and J by 6 bases, with 7 bases between them. The CDR3 DNA reads as TGTGCCATCAGTGAGTCGATCCGGGATACGCAGTATTTT. This codes for CAISESIRDTQYF.

The chain is built from TRBV5-1 and TRBJ1-1; D call uncertain. The CDR3 is made up of 13 amino acids. Germline CDR1 and CDR2: SGHRS and YFSETQ. V dropped 0 bases and J dropped 4 bases, with 7 bases sitting between them. CDR3 sequence (DNA): TGCGCCAGCAGCTTGGGCCAGGCCACTGAAGCTTTCTTT. Residues: CASSLGQATEAFF.

The V and J genes are TRBV3-1 (or the pseudogene TRBV3-2) and TRBJ1-2; D remains unclear. Germline assignment: CDR1 LGHDT and CDR2 YNNKEL (reference sequence). CDR3 length equals 11 residues. V shed 4 bases and J shed 7 bases, with 7 bases lying between them. The CDR3 reads CASSPGSGYTF. CDR3 coding DNA: TGTGCCAGCAGCCCGGGGTCTGGCTACACCTTC.

CDR3 amino acids: CASMSQGGNIQYF. In DNA form, the CDR3 reads TGTGCCAGCATGTCACAGGGAGGGAACATTCAGTACTTC. The chain uses TRBV28 and TRBJ2-4; possible D gene TRBD2, 7 bases. CDR3 size: 13 residues. V lost 7 bases, J lost 7 bases, and 14 bases lay in between. CDR1 and CDR2 (germline): MDHEN, SYDVKM.

V is TRBV5-4 and J is TRBJ2-7, with D perhaps matching TRBD1 (5 bases). The germline gives CDR1 SGHNT, CDR2 YYREEE (reference sequence). Trimming took 4 bases from V and 7 from J, leaving 15 bases between them. This CDR3 is 13 amino acids long. As DNA, the CDR3 is TGTGCCAGCAGCCGGCTAGGGGAAGTTGAGCAGTACTTC. It yields the protein CASSRLGEVEQYF.

The chain is built from TRBV15 and TRBJ2-1; no clear D. Germline V gives CDR1 LNHNV, CDR2 YYDKDF (reference sequence). V lost 0 bases and J lost 10, with 13 bases in between. This CDR3 contains 14 residues. Written as DNA, the CDR3 is TGTGCCACCAGCAGAGATCGGCGGAATACCGAGCAGTTCTTC. Its protein is CATSRDRRNTEQFF.

V is TRBV7-9 and J is TRBJ2-2; 12 bases fit TRBD1. Germline V gene data show CDR1 as SEHNR and CDR2 as FQNEAQ (reference sequence). The CDR3 is 16 amino acids. V shed 5 bases and J 4 bases; nucleotides not matched to a gene: 5. Written as DNA, the CDR3 is TGTGCCAGCAGCGGGACAGGGGGCGCGGTCACCGGGGAGCTGTTTTTT. Translated: CASSGTGGAVTGELFF.

The chain uses TRBV28 and TRBJ2-5; D possibly corresponds to TRBD1 (5 bases). The V and J ends lost 7 bases and 3 bases respectively, with 18 bases between them. The CDR3 runs 15 residues. CDR1 MDHEN and CDR2 SYDVKM come from the germline V gene. CDR3 bases: TGTGCCAGCATCGGATTGGGCCAGGGCAAAGAGACCCAGTACTTC. This gives the protein CASIGLGQGKETQYF.

The table lists this clone with a few counts. The genes are TRBV28 and TRBJ1-2; D is unresolved. The CDR3 is made up of 13 amino acids. The germline CDR1 and CDR2 sequences are MDHEN and SYDVKM. The V end was cut by 6 bases, the J end by 0 bases, with 8 bases between. Here the CDR3 reads CASRPTANYGYTF. CDR3 in DNA: TGTGCCAGCAGACCCACGGCTAACTATGGCTACACCTTC.

This chain links TRBV19 with TRBJ2-4; the match to TRBD2 covers 9 bases. Trimming removed 3 bases from V and 1 base from J; junction bases left unmatched: 1. The CDR3 runs 15 residues. CDR1 is LNHDA, CDR2 SQIVND, per germline (reference sequence). The CDR3 loop reads CASSMLAGAKNIQYF. CDR3 nucleotides: TGTGCCAGTAGTATGCTAGCGGGGGCCAAAAACATTCAGTACTTC.

The CDR3: CASSFASGQETQYF. The CDR3 DNA is TGTGCCAGCAGTTTCGCTAGCGGACAAGAGACCCAGTACTTC. The V gene is TRBV25-1, the J gene TRBJ2-5; 7 bases fit TRBD2. Trimming took 5 bases from V and 2 from J; bases not matched to a gene: 5. Germline V gene lookup returns CDR1 MGHDK and CDR2 SYGVNS. The CDR3 is 14 amino acids. The full variable domain, its missing parts supplied by reference TRBV25-1 and TRBJ2-5, is EADIYQTPRYLVIGTGKKITLECSQTMGHDKMYWYQQDPGMELHLIHYSYGVNSTEKGDLSSESTVSRIRTEHFPLTLESARPSHTSQYLCASSFASGQETQYFGPGTRLLVL.

The CDR3 protein is CASSETTGWPGELFF. In DNA, the CDR3 is TGTGCCAGCAGTGAGACGACAGGGTGGCCCGGGGAGCTGTTTTTT. J is TRBJ2-2 and V is TRBV2; 7 nucleotides line up with TRBD1. The CDR3 spans 15 residues. With 3 bases clipped from V and 6 bases from J, the junction kept 7 bases outside the gene matches. Germline V gene lookup returns CDR1 SNHLY and CDR2 FYNNEI.

This clone occurred a few times. This chain joins TRBV4-1 and TRBJ2-5; 12 nucleotides line up with TRBD2. Germline V CDR1 and CDR2: MGHRA, YSYEKL. The ends lost 7 bases at V and 5 bases at J; junction bases unmatched: 26. The CDR3 extends over 21 amino acids. In DNA, the CDR3 is TGCGCCAGCACACCGAGACAGATGGGGATTTTCCTAGCGGGAGGGCTGGAGACCCAGTACTTC. Its translation: CASTPRQMGIFLAGGLETQYF.

CDR3 sequence: CASSFGTGELFF. In DNA, the CDR3 is TGTGCCAGCAGTTTCGGTACCGGGGAGCTGTTTTTT. The chain links TRBV6-2 or TRBV6-3 to TRBJ2-2; no clear D. V was pared by 4 bases and J by 5 bases, with 5 bases between. CDR1 and CDR2 (germline): MNHEY, SVGEGT. This CDR3 comprises 12 residues.

J is TRBJ1-6 and V is TRBV6-5; D gene ambiguous. Germline loops: CDR1 MNHEY, CDR2 SVGAGI. Trimming cost V 8 bases and J 7 bases, with 15 bases left between them. The CDR3 is 14 residues long. DNA for the CDR3: TGTGCCAGCGTTTGGACGGGGAAAAATTCACCCCTCCACTTT. It is translated as CASVWTGKNSPLHF.

CDR3 region: CAISEQRLTGDTQYF. The DNA for the CDR3 is TGTGCCATCAGTGAGCAGAGACTTACGGGGGATACGCAGTATTTT. The genes are TRBV10-3 and TRBJ2-3, with D perhaps TRBD2 (5 bases). The CDR3 length is 15 residues. Trimming cost V 2 bases and J 6 bases, with 15 bases left between them. CDR1 and CDR2 (germline): ENHRY, SYGVKD.

The V call is TRBV4-3, the J call TRBJ2-1; no clear D. V dropped 0 bases and J dropped 4 bases, with 10 bases sitting between them. Germline V gene sequence: CDR1 LGHNA, CDR2 YSLEER. The CDR3 covers 15 residues. For the CDR3, the DNA is TGCGCCAGCAGCCAAGAACTTAGCAGATACAATGAGCAGTTCTTC. It codes for CASSQELSRYNEQFF.

The chain couples TRBV5-6 to TRBJ1-2; TRBD1 agrees at 8 bases. Germline assignment: CDR1 SGHDT and CDR2 YYEEEE. Trimming took 2 bases from V and 2 from J; bases not matched to a gene: 11. CDR3 size: 17 residues. The CDR3 DNA sequence: TGTGCCAGCAGCTTCGACAGGGGATCCCTTCGGAACTATGGCTACACCTTC. Its translation: CASSFDRGSLRNYGYTF.

The genes are TRBV7-9 and TRBJ1-2; the D gene is possibly TRBD1 (5 bases). The CDR3 extends over 14 amino acids. V lost 2 bases and J lost 0, with 7 bases in between. Per the germline V gene, CDR1 is SEHNR and CDR2 is FQNEAQ (reference sequence). In DNA, the CDR3 is TGTGCCAGCAGCTTAACAGGTGCTAACTATGGCTACACCTTC. Protein product: CASSLTGANYGYTF.

This chain uses TRBV6-4 with TRBJ2-4; TRBD2 is a possible D gene (5 bases). Germline CDR1 reads MRHNA; CDR2 reads SNTAGT. V dropped 6 bases and J dropped 0 bases, with 9 bases sitting between them. The CDR3 runs 14 residues. In DNA, the CDR3 is TGTGCCAGCAGACGGGGAATAGCCAAAAACATTCAGTACTTC. This sequence encodes CASRRGIAKNIQYF.